The 31 T cell receptor beta chains listed next were all sequenced from one sample in a study of monozygotic twins with inflammatory bowel disease. TCRdb re-called the 5' RACE reads; one entry per CDR3 protein, DNA not given. The sample table sets out about 380,000 distinct CDR3 sequences. The specimen sequenced was blood. The receptors originated from a human donor with ulcerative colitis or Crohn's disease, or a healthy co-twin of an affected twin (not recorded which).

The gene calls are TRBV10-3 and TRBJ2-3; with no DNA, the TCRdb D assignment of TRBD1 cannot be verified. CDR3 length: 15 residues. Germline V gene data show CDR1 as ENHRY and CDR2 as SYGVKD. CDR3 amino acids: CAISESGQDKGTQYF.

The chain joins TRBV4-3 to TRBJ2-5; TCRdb gives TRBD2 as the D gene, but with no DNA this cannot be confirmed. The V gene's germline CDR1 is LGHNA and CDR2 YSLEER. The CDR3 sequence is 15 residues long. The CDR3 protein is CASSQVLVGRETQYF.

The chain carries TRBV2 and TRBJ2-7; the TRBD2 assignment by TCRdb is unverifiable without DNA. The CDR3 totals 13 residues. CDR1 and CDR2 (germline): SNHLY, FYNNEI. This chain's CDR3 is CANNRDYGYEQYF.

The rearrangement links TRBV28 to TRBJ2-5; TCRdb calls TRBD1, which cannot be checked without DNA. Germline CDR1 reads MDHEN; CDR2 reads SYDVKM. The CDR3 extends over 16 amino acids. The CDR3 reads CASSLAQGTLGETQYF.

This chain joins TRBV6-5 and TRBJ2-7; TCRdb indicates TRBD1, and absent DNA this call remains unverified. CDR3 length: 13 amino acids. CDR1 is MNHEY, CDR2 SVGAGI, per germline. The CDR3 is CATTGGHPYEQYF.

The chain couples TRBV5-1 to TRBJ2-2; the TRBD2 assignment by TCRdb is unverifiable without DNA. The germline gives CDR1 SGHRS, CDR2 YFSETQ. This CDR3 is built from 15 residues. This CDR3 is CASSLQQTTSGELFF.

J is TRBJ1-6 and V is TRBV5-1; TCRdb indicates TRBD1, and absent DNA this call remains unverified. The CDR3 runs to 16 residues. Germline CDR1 SGHRS, CDR2 YFSETQ. This CDR3 is CASSPRQGESWAPLHF.

The J gene is TRBJ1-5, the V gene TRBV27; as DNA is missing, the TRBD1 call by TCRdb cannot be tested. Germline loops: CDR1 MNHEY, CDR2 SMNVEV (reference sequence). The CDR3 extends over 15 amino acids. This CDR3 is CASSLDRGQDQPQHF.

The CDR3 loop reads CASIKGAEKTQYF. The J gene is TRBJ2-5, the V gene TRBV5-1; the D call of TRBD1 rests on TCRdb alone, since no DNA is present to check it. The CDR3 loop spans 13 amino acids. Germline CDR1 and CDR2: SGHRS and YFSETQ.

This chain connects TRBV7-6 to TRBJ2-7. This CDR3 is built from 16 residues. Germline-derived CDR1 and CDR2 are SGHVS and FNYEAQ. The CDR3 sequence is CASSFQPSRTTYEQYF.

The rearrangement joins TRBV2 to TRBJ2-1. From germline, CDR1 is SNHLY and CDR2 FYNNEI. CDR3 length: 11 amino acids. The CDR3 loop reads CASRWDNEQFF.

The V and J genes are TRBV5-6 and TRBJ1-2; TCRdb's assignment of TRBD1 cannot be checked, as there is no DNA. The CDR3 length is 13 residues. CDR1 is SGHDT, CDR2 YYEEEE, per germline. CDR3 loop: CASSLRGASGYTF.

The chain uses TRBV19 and TRBJ2-1; TCRdb reports TRBD2, a call that lacks DNA to check it against. This CDR3 has 15 amino acids. CDR1 and CDR2 (germline): LNHDA, SQIVND (reference sequence). The CDR3 region is CASSLAGGLYNEQFF.

This chain uses TRBV5-1 with TRBJ1-4; TCRdb reports TRBD1, a call that lacks DNA to check it against. CDR3 length: 14 amino acids. In germline, CDR1 is SGHRS, CDR2 YFSETQ. CDR3 protein: CASSWTGRDEKLFF.

CDR3 sequence: CSARDLADSRSQYF. The chain joins TRBV20-1 to TRBJ2-5; TCRdb lists TRBD1, though no DNA is available to test this call. The CDR3 contains 14 residues. CDR1 and CDR2 from the germline V gene are DFQATT and SNEGSKA (reference sequence).

V and J are TRBV28 and TRBJ2-3; TCRdb's D call of TRBD2 is untestable without DNA. The CDR3 has 14 residues. The V gene's germline CDR1 is MDHEN and CDR2 SYDVKM. CDR3: CAGSSGADTDTQYF.

The rearrangement joins TRBV7-2 to TRBJ1-1; there is no DNA to check the TCRdb D call of TRBD1. Germline assignment: CDR1 SGHTA and CDR2 FQGNSA. The CDR3 has 14 residues. The CDR3: CASSLGPAATEAFF.

V usage is TRBV5-1 and J usage is TRBJ1-1; TCRdb lists TRBD1, though no DNA is available to test this call. The CDR3 runs to 16 residues. The germline CDR1 and CDR2 sequences are SGHRS and YFSETQ. The CDR3 sequence is CASSPLDRGQNTEAFF.

The chain joins TRBV7-9 to TRBJ2-1; checking the TCRdb D call of TRBD1 is not possible without DNA. The CDR3 length is 14 residues. Germline V CDR1 and CDR2: SEHNR, FQNEAQ (reference sequence). Here the CDR3 reads CASSIRGPYNEQFF.

The chain links TRBV12-3 or TRBV12-4 to TRBJ1-1; there is no DNA to check the TCRdb D call of TRBD1. This CDR3 has 14 residues. The CDR3 region is CASSRGQPNTEAFF.

The chain joins TRBV3-1 to TRBJ1-2. The CDR3 runs to 12 residues. CDR1 is LGHDT and CDR2 is YNNKEL in the germline V gene (reference sequence). The CDR3 spells CASSQYAYGYTF.

The chain combines TRBV6-2 or TRBV6-3 with TRBJ1-5; TCRdb indicates TRBD1, and absent DNA this call remains unverified. This CDR3 spans 16 amino acids. The V gene's germline CDR1 is MNHEY and CDR2 SVGEGT. The CDR3 is CASSYLLTEGDQPQHF.

The rearrangement joins TRBV5-1 to TRBJ1-6; TCRdb reports TRBD1, a call that lacks DNA to check it against. Germline assignment: CDR1 SGHRS and CDR2 YFSETQ. The CDR3 totals 16 residues. The CDR3 sequence is CASSLTWTGQNSPLHF.

The chain employs TRBV5-5 and TRBJ2-5; as DNA is missing, the TRBD1 call by TCRdb cannot be tested. The germline V gene encodes CDR1 SGHKS and CDR2 YYEKEE (reference sequence). The CDR3 runs 15 residues. The CDR3: CASSLSGIRIPTQYF.

The chain carries TRBV6-1 and TRBJ2-3. The CDR3 loop spans 15 amino acids. Looked up from germline, CDR1 is MNHNS and CDR2 is SASEGT. Here the CDR3 reads CATSFRGFSADTQYF.

The chain is built from TRBV4-3 and TRBJ2-7; there is no DNA to check the TCRdb D call of TRBD1. The CDR3 has 17 residues. Germline CDR1 LGHNA, CDR2 YSLEER. The CDR3 loop is CASSQLRTGGSSYEQYF.

The rearrangement joins TRBV24-1 to TRBJ2-1; the D gene TCRdb calls, TRBD1, cannot be checked with no DNA. The CDR3 is 16 amino acids. The V gene's germline CDR1 is KGHDR and CDR2 SFDVKD. The CDR3 sequence is CATSPKPGQGYNEQFF.

The chain uses TRBV7-9 and TRBJ1-2; with no DNA, the TCRdb D assignment of TRBD1 cannot be verified. Germline CDR1 is SEHNR and CDR2 is FQNEAQ (reference sequence). The CDR3 is 15 amino acids. The CDR3 loop reads CASSLVTTGGYGYTF.

The rearrangement links TRBV5-1 to TRBJ2-5; TCRdb picks TRBD2, but there is no DNA to check that call. The germline V gene has CDR1 SGHRS and CDR2 YFSETQ. The CDR3 has 16 amino acids. CDR3 loop: CASSLGLAGAQETQYF.

The CDR3 spells CSARAPGHPRGITGELFF. The gene calls are TRBV20-1 and TRBJ2-2; TCRdb gives TRBD1 as the D gene, but with no DNA this cannot be confirmed. The CDR3 runs 18 residues. In germline, CDR1 is DFQATT, CDR2 SNEGSKA (reference sequence).

CDR3 sequence: CASLHGGLGGGGEQFF. The chain employs TRBV5-8 and TRBJ2-1; TCRdb reports TRBD2, a call that lacks DNA to check it against. The CDR3 extends over 16 amino acids. The germline CDR1 and CDR2 sequences are SGHTS and YDEGEE.